A selection of T cell receptor beta chains follows, all from one sample in a study of response to subunit inactivated influenza vaccine. TCRdb ran MiXCR on the RT-PCR reads and lists one entry per CDR3 protein. The sample shows around 790,000 distinct CDR3 sequences, 20% to 25% of them seen only once. The sequencing here drew on PBMCs from blood, taken around 5 days after vaccination. These receptors all stem from a man aged 45-65 years who received an inactivated influenza vaccine. Both conserved end residues are part of each CDR3. D genes are given only for firm matches. Clone size appears in some rows only: once, few, many, or a class for an expanded clone.

v_gene: TRBV7-2; len: 16; j_gene: TRBJ2-7; abundance: -; d_gene: -; CDR3aa: CASSSQVLSFRDEQYF; CDR3nt: TGTGCCAGCAGCTCCCAAGTCCTAAGCTTTCGAGACGAGCAGTACTTC
v_gene: TRBV12-3/TRBV12-4; len: 13; j_gene: TRBJ1-2; abundance: -; d_gene: -; CDR3aa: CASSPQVLYGYTF; CDR3nt: TGTGCCAGCAGTCCACAGGTACTCTATGGCTACACCTTC
v_gene: TRBV29-1; len: 14; j_gene: TRBJ1-5; abundance: few; d_gene: TRBD1; CDR3aa: CSVGQGFSNQPQHF; CDR3nt: TGCAGCGTTGGACAGGGTTTTAGCAATCAGCCCCAGCATTTT
v_gene: TRBV20-1; len: 13; j_gene: TRBJ2-2; abundance: -; d_gene: -; CDR3aa: CSADNKNTGELFF; CDR3nt: TGCAGTGCTGATAACAAGAACACCGGGGAGCTGTTTTTT
v_gene: TRBV5-1; len: 14; j_gene: TRBJ2-1; abundance: many; d_gene: -; CDR3aa: CASSLSQGYNEQFF; CDR3nt: TGCGCCAGCAGCTTGAGTCAGGGCTACAATGAGCAGTTCTTC
v_gene: TRBV3-1; len: 14; j_gene: TRBJ2-7; abundance: -; d_gene: -; CDR3aa: CASSLGGLHYEQYF; CDR3nt: TGTGCCAGCAGCCTAGGCGGACTTCACTACGAGCAGTACTTC
v_gene: TRBV29-1; len: 14; j_gene: TRBJ2-7; abundance: few; d_gene: TRBD1; CDR3aa: CSVRRDRPQYEQYF; CDR3nt: TGCAGCGTCCGACGGGACAGACCGCAATACGAGCAGTACTTC
v_gene: TRBV12-3/TRBV12-4; len: 14; j_gene: TRBJ2-7; abundance: few; d_gene: TRBD1; CDR3aa: CASSFGTGYYEQYF; CDR3nt: TGTGCCAGCAGTTTTGGGACAGGTTACTACGAGCAGTACTTC
v_gene: TRBV25-1; len: 11; j_gene: TRBJ1-2; abundance: many; d_gene: -; CDR3aa: CASSDLHGYTF; CDR3nt: TGTGCCAGCAGTGATCTCCATGGCTACACCTTC
v_gene: TRBV10-3; len: 13; j_gene: TRBJ1-1; abundance: -; d_gene: -; CDR3aa: CAISGTRETEAFF; CDR3nt: TGTGCCATCAGTGGGACCAGGGAAACTGAAGCTTTCTTT
v_gene: TRBV12-3/TRBV12-4; len: 14; j_gene: TRBJ2-7; abundance: few; d_gene: -; CDR3aa: CASRFRDSSYEQYF; CDR3nt: TGTGCCAGCAGGTTCCGGGACTCTTCTTACGAGCAGTACTTC
v_gene: TRBV7-9; len: 14; j_gene: TRBJ2-5; abundance: -; d_gene: TRBD2; CDR3aa: CASSLGGGAETQYF; CDR3nt: TGTGCCAGCAGCCTCGGGGGGGGCGCAGAGACCCAGTACTTC
v_gene: TRBV5-1; len: 17; j_gene: TRBJ2-7; abundance: few; d_gene: TRBD2; CDR3aa: CASSLGFVSRERYEQYF; CDR3nt: TGCGCCAGCAGCTTGGGTTTTGTTTCGCGGGAGAGGTACGAGCAGTACTTC
v_gene: TRBV15; len: 20; j_gene: TRBJ2-1; abundance: once; d_gene: TRBD2; CDR3aa: CATSRSLSSLAGVSYNEQFF; CDR3nt: TGTGCCACCAGCAGGTCCCTCAGCTCCTTGGCGGGGGTCTCCTACAATGAGCAGTTCTTC
v_gene: TRBV6-2/TRBV6-3; len: 14; j_gene: TRBJ2-7; abundance: few; d_gene: -; CDR3aa: CASSSTVHSYEQYF; CDR3nt: TGTGCCAGCAGTTCCACAGTTCACTCCTACGAGCAGTACTTC
v_gene: TRBV6-2/TRBV6-3; len: 13; j_gene: TRBJ1-2; abundance: few; d_gene: -; CDR3aa: CASADSPNYGYTF; CDR3nt: TGTGCCAGCGCGGACAGTCCTAACTATGGCTACACCTTC
v_gene: TRBV7-2; len: 16; j_gene: TRBJ1-1; abundance: -; d_gene: TRBD1; CDR3aa: CASSPFPGTGLPEAFF; CDR3nt: TGTGCCAGCTCCCCTTTCCCTGGGACAGGGTTGCCTGAAGCTTTCTTT
v_gene: TRBV20-1; len: 11; j_gene: TRBJ1-1; abundance: -; d_gene: -; CDR3aa: CSASGVTEAFF; CDR3nt: TGCAGTGCCTCGGGGGTCACTGAAGCTTTCTTT
v_gene: TRBV24-1; len: 16; j_gene: TRBJ2-1; abundance: few; d_gene: -; CDR3aa: CATSDAPGAAYNEQFF; CDR3nt: TGTGCCACCAGTGACGCCCCGGGAGCGGCATACAATGAGCAGTTCTTC
v_gene: TRBV6-1; len: 16; j_gene: TRBJ2-5; abundance: few; d_gene: -; CDR3aa: CASSPTLLGEGETQYF; CDR3nt: TGTGCCAGCAGCCCCACTCTACTAGGAGAGGGAGAGACCCAGTACTTC
v_gene: TRBV7-2; len: 14; j_gene: TRBJ2-4; abundance: -; d_gene: -; CDR3aa: CASSASWAKNIQYF; CDR3nt: TGTGCCAGCAGCGCGAGCTGGGCCAAAAACATTCAGTACTTC
v_gene: TRBV20-1; len: 14; j_gene: TRBJ1-1; abundance: -; d_gene: -; CDR3aa: CSARVGGLNTEAFF; CDR3nt: TGCAGTGCTAGAGTCGGGGGACTTAACACTGAAGCTTTCTTT
v_gene: TRBV7-2; len: 15; j_gene: TRBJ1-5; abundance: few; d_gene: -; CDR3aa: CASSLRTVRNQPQHF; CDR3nt: TGTGCCAGCAGCTTACGAACAGTTAGGAATCAGCCCCAGCATTTT
v_gene: TRBV20-1; len: 16; j_gene: TRBJ2-1; abundance: many; d_gene: -; CDR3aa: CSARDVRGETYNEQFF; CDR3nt: TGCAGTGCTAGAGATGTTCGAGGGGAAACCTACAATGAGCAGTTCTTC
v_gene: TRBV6-5; len: 15; j_gene: TRBJ1-1; abundance: few; d_gene: TRBD1; CDR3aa: CASSSGTGGNTEAFF; CDR3nt: TGTGCCAGCAGTTCGGGGACAGGGGGGAACACTGAAGCTTTCTTT
v_gene: TRBV5-4; len: 15; j_gene: TRBJ2-3; abundance: -; d_gene: -; CDR3aa: CASSPRSGWQDTQYF; CDR3nt: TGTGCCAGCAGCCCCCGAAGCGGGTGGCAAGATACGCAGTATTTT
v_gene: TRBV20-1; len: 15; j_gene: TRBJ2-1; abundance: -; d_gene: TRBD2; CDR3aa: CSASWLAGPNNEQFF; CDR3nt: TGCAGTGCTAGTTGGCTAGCGGGCCCCAACAATGAGCAGTTCTTC
v_gene: TRBV6-1; len: 14; j_gene: TRBJ1-2; abundance: -; d_gene: -; CDR3aa: CASSEYRARDGYTF; CDR3nt: TGTGCCAGCAGTGAGTACAGGGCCCGGGATGGCTACACCTTC
v_gene: TRBV24-1; len: 13; j_gene: TRBJ2-7; abundance: few; d_gene: TRBD1; CDR3aa: CATRSAGGSEQYF; CDR3nt: TGTGCCACCAGAAGTGCAGGGGGCAGCGAGCAGTACTTC
v_gene: TRBV20-1; len: 14; j_gene: TRBJ2-3; abundance: many; d_gene: TRBD2; CDR3aa: CSASGLAGSDTQYF; CDR3nt: TGCAGTGCTAGCGGTCTAGCGGGATCAGATACGCAGTATTTT
v_gene: TRBV10-3; len: 14; j_gene: TRBJ2-3; abundance: -; d_gene: TRBD1; CDR3aa: CAITRDRNTDTQYF; CDR3nt: TGTGCCATAACCCGGGACAGGAACACAGATACGCAGTATTTT
v_gene: TRBV27; len: 15; j_gene: TRBJ2-3; abundance: few; d_gene: TRBD1; CDR3aa: CASSYRTGGTDTQYF; CDR3nt: TGTGCCAGCAGTTATCGGACAGGGGGCACAGATACGCAGTATTTT
v_gene: TRBV20-1; len: 12; j_gene: TRBJ1-5; abundance: few; d_gene: TRBD1; CDR3aa: CSAETGVRSQHF; CDR3nt: TGCAGTGCGGAAACAGGGGTCAGGTCCCAGCATTTT
v_gene: TRBV7-2; len: 16; j_gene: TRBJ2-1; abundance: -; d_gene: -; CDR3aa: CASSLVPRGYYNEQFF; CDR3nt: TGTGCCAGCAGCTTAGTTCCGCGGGGCTACTACAATGAGCAGTTCTTC